These T cell receptor beta chains were read from a single sample in a study of vaccination effects on CD4 cells after COVID-19. Repertoires were generated with immunoSEQ multiplex PCR, while TCRdb's copy carries only in-frame clones and drops some. The data show roughly 20,000 clones, with 70% seen just once and 15% to 20% held by the top ten. Their antigens remain unidentified. Sequences were derived from CD4+ T cells from PBMCs cultured with HCoV-229E spike peptides, sampled before COVID-19 vaccination. Every receptor here comes from a human donor who received a COVID-19 vaccine. Each CDR3 is given with its conserved first and last residue. The D gene is left open where the match is weak. Rows give clone size only sometimes, using once, few, many, or a class for an expanded clone.

j_gene | v_gene | d_gene | abundance | CDR3aa | CDR3nt
TRBJ1-5 | TRBV29-1 | - | - | CSVGARDQPQHF | TGCAGCGTTGGGGCCAGGGATCAGCCCCAGCATTTT
TRBJ2-7 | TRBV5-5 | - | - | CASSIRTGTYEQYF | TGTGCCAGCAGCATTCGGACGGGAACCTACGAGCAGTACTTC
TRBJ2-1 | TRBV6-1 | - | - | CASSEALRTGEQFF | TGTGCCAGCAGTGAAGCGCTTCGGACCGGTGAGCAGTTCTTC
TRBJ2-7 | TRBV9 | TRBD1 | - | CASSSGTGSYEQYF | TGTGCCAGCAGCTCCGGGACAGGGTCCTACGAGCAGTACTTC
TRBJ2-1 | TRBV5-6 | - | - | CASSWGLGSYNEQFF | TGTGCCAGCAGCTGGGGGCTGGGCTCCTACAATGAGCAGTTCTTC
TRBJ1-2 | TRBV5-1 | - | once | CASSVDGRANYGYTF | TGCGCCAGCAGCGTGGACGGGAGAGCTAACTATGGCTACACCTTC
TRBJ2-7 | TRBV18 | TRBD1 | - | CASSPLGTGGTSYEQYF | TGTGCCAGCTCACCACTGGGGACAGGGGGGACCTCCTACGAGCAGTACTTC
TRBJ1-4 | TRBV3-1/TRBV3-2 | - | - | CASGLAATNEKLFF | TGTGCCAGCGGCCTGGCAGCAACTAATGAAAAACTGTTTTTT
TRBJ1-4 | TRBV4-1 | - | - | CASSQEVTDLNEKLFF | TGCGCCAGCAGCCAAGAAGTGACGGATCTTAATGAAAAACTGTTTTTT
TRBJ2-6 | TRBV6-1 | TRBD1 | - | CASSEAPPGQAISGANVLTF | TGTGCCAGCAGTGAAGCTCCACCTGGACAGGCGATCTCTGGGGCCAACGTCCTGACTTTC
TRBJ2-1 | TRBV10-3 | TRBD1 | - | CASQGAPAYNEQFF | TGTGCCAGTCAGGGGGCGCCGGCCTACAATGAGCAGTTCTTC
TRBJ2-5 | TRBV5-1 | - | - | CASSLLQLGETQYF | TGCGCCAGCAGCTTGCTCCAGCTAGGGGAGACCCAGTACTTC
TRBJ1-1 | TRBV12-5 | - | - | CASGLPAGRAFF | TGTGCTAGTGGTTTGCCCGCCGGGAGAGCTTTCTTT
TRBJ1-6 | TRBV5-1 | - | - | CASSLVGGLGGSPLHF | TGCGCCAGCAGCTTGGTAGGTGGCCTTGGGGGTTCACCCCTCCACTTT
TRBJ2-1 | TRBV15 | - | - | CATSRVSGVKLNYNEQFF | TGTGCCACCAGCAGAGTGTCTGGCGTGAAGTTGAATTACAATGAGCAGTTCTTC
TRBJ2-1 | TRBV14 | TRBD2 | - | CASRLTTLADNEQFF | TGTGCCAGCCGTCTTACGACACTAGCGGACAATGAGCAGTTCTTC
TRBJ1-3 | TRBV30 | - | - | CAWSDQASSIYF | TGTGCCTGGAGCGACCAGGCCTCATCCATATATTTT
TRBJ2-3 | TRBV9 | - | - | CASSIQGRGGRTDTQYF | TGTGCCAGCAGCATCCAGGGGAGGGGGGGCCGGACAGATACGCAGTATTTT
TRBJ2-1 | TRBV9 | - | - | CASSVGNRMNYNEQFF | TGTGCCAGCAGCGTAGGGAACAGGATGAACTACAATGAGCAGTTCTTC
TRBJ2-1 | TRBV3-1/TRBV3-2 | - | - | CASSPDYVSYNEQFF | TGTGCCAGCAGCCCGGACTATGTCTCCTACAATGAGCAGTTCTTC